This TCR beta chain was captured in a study of regulatory T cells in long-lasting Graves disease. Study as a whole: The criterion for persistent Graves' disease was over 5 years of antithyroid drugs with positive TSH receptor antibodies. Whole-study results and caveats: The TCR repertoire of persistent Graves' patients was less diverse than that of newly diagnosed ones.

Trimming shortened V by 2 bases and J by 2 bases, and 16 bases separated the two germline ends. CDR3 length: 16 residues. Germline V CDR1 and CDR2: MDHEN, SYDVKM. This clonotype was detected ten times or more. Its antigen is unidentified. Libraries of TCR beta came from iRepertoire HTBI primers plus Arm-PCR of CDR3 regions. One entry per CDR3 protein results from TCRdb running MiXCR on the multiplex PCR reads. The sample yields about 300,000 distinct CDR3 sequences, 22% seen once. The time point was: persistent/refractory GD, antithyroid drugs over 5 years with positive TRAb. Extracted PBMC RNA gave rise to the TCR library. Graves' disease diagnoses used American Thyroid Association guidelines. With EDTA tubes as the receptacles, 7.5 to 9.5 milliliters of peripheral blood were drawn.

The chain links TRBV28 to TRBJ2-7, with D possibly called TRBD1 or TRBD2 (5 bases each). The specimen comprised peripheral blood mononuclear cells (PBMCs), sampled when the disease was refractory, from a patient treated with antithyroid drugs. This TCR derives from a female donor with Graves disease. CDR3 DNA sequence: TGTGCCAGCAGTTTACTTGGGGCGGGCGAAACCTACGAGCAGTACTTC. Translating it yields CASSLLGAGETYEQYF.